These 4 T cell receptor beta chains were sequenced from one sample in a study of T-cell memory formation after mild COVID-19. TCRdb used MiXCR to reprocess the 5' RACE reads, holding one entry per CDR3 protein. The sample holds 400,000 or so distinct CDR3 sequences, over 15% seen once. Sequenced sample: PBMCs or a T cell subset sorted from them (not recorded which). The receptors derive from an adult woman who had mild COVID-19 (a few samples of this study predate the infection). Cell type and time point are not known.

This clonotype has a handful of counts. The chain links TRBV29-1 to TRBJ1-2, with 7 bases identical to TRBD1. Germline V gene data show CDR1 as SQVTM and CDR2 as ANQGSEA. V dropped 3 bases and J dropped 0; count of bases not matched to a gene: 4. CDR3 length: 14 amino acids. Here the CDR3 reads CSVEGQRANYGYTF. DNA for the CDR3: TGCAGCGTTGAGGGACAGAGAGCTAACTATGGCTACACCTTC.

The V gene is TRBV2, the J gene TRBJ2-7, with D possibly matching TRBD1 (6 bases). The CDR3 contains 12 residues. Germline V gene data show CDR1 as SNHLY and CDR2 as FYNNEI. V was shortened by 8 bases and J by 4 bases, with 12 bases between the two germline ends. This CDR3 is CASQTGLYEQYF. The CDR3 DNA reads TGTGCCAGCCAAACAGGGCTATACGAGCAGTACTTC.

This CDR3 is CASRNQGGSEAFF. The CDR3 DNA reads as TGTGCCAGTAGGAACCAGGGGGGCAGTGAAGCTTTCTTT. V usage is TRBV19 and J usage is TRBJ1-1, with 7 bases that match TRBD1. Trimming removed 6 bases from V and 7 bases from J; junction bases left unmatched: 8. This CDR3 has 13 residues. The germline gives CDR1 LNHDA, CDR2 SQIVND (reference sequence).

The chain joins TRBV7-2 to TRBJ2-2; D gene ambiguous. This CDR3 comprises 15 residues. V was shortened by 1 base and J by 1 base, with 7 bases between the two germline ends. CDR1 and CDR2 (germline): SGHTA, FQGNSA. The CDR3 DNA sequence: TGTGCCAGCAGCTTAGACAGCAGGAACACCGGGGAGCTGTTTTTT. It specifies CASSLDSRNTGELFF.